The source of this T cell receptor beta chain is a study of CD8+ T cells in alopecia areata (dated by TCRdb to 2016 to 2018). A note on the overall study: The treated patients, all with moderate-to-severe alopecia areata, were enrolled in an open-label pilot trial of oral tofacitinib given at 5 to 10 mg twice daily. Patients received tofacitinib for 6 to 18 months and were then followed off drug for 6 months to check for delayed response and recurrence. The study used high-throughput TCRbeta sequencing to examine T cell clonal expansion in alopecia areata, in both the C3H/HeJ mouse model and human patients. In humans, TCRbeta sequencing was performed on scalp tissue and on sorted CD4+ and CD8+ peripheral blood T cells from healthy controls and from patients with patchy or totalis/universalis alopecia areata. Tofacitinib-treated patients had biopsies at baseline and at 4 and 24 weeks of treatment, with a later scalp biopsy in several patients. Scalp clonality was compared among normal scalp (n=4), patchy alopecia areata scalp (n=8), and alopecia totalis/universalis scalp (n=8). The RNA source kit depended on sample type: the PAXgene miRNA kit for fixed scalp, the miRNeasy kit for PBMCs, and the RNeasy kit for mouse skin. immunoSEQ multiplex PCR using 35 Vbeta forward primers and 13 Jbeta reverse primers was used to amplify TCRbeta CDR3 regions.

Concerning this clone itself: What antigen it recognizes has not been identified. No clone much larger than this one lies a single base away; base qualities are absent.

The time point label here, explained by the study, means: baseline before oral tofacitinib. Lesional scalp punch biopsies and peripheral blood were obtained from alopecia areata patients. PBMCs were isolated by density centrifugation and stained for CD3, CD4 and CD8, and CD4+ and CD8+ T cells were sorted on a FACSAria. Library method: the immunoSEQ multiplex PCR assay. To provide template for TCR sequencing, every sample had RNA extracted and reverse transcribed into cDNA. First-strand cDNA was synthesized with SuperScript III using a 2:1 mix of oligo-dT and random hexamers. A synthetic immune receptor repertoire was used to assess amplification bias, and residual bias was removed computationally. Under the source paper's analysis protocol: Raw reads were preprocessed for error removal, and CDR3 was defined according to IMGT conventions as running from the conserved cysteine to phenylalanine. Clonality was computed by normalizing Shannon entropy by log2 of the number of productive unique TCRs and subtracting the result from 1. Whether each scalp clone was CD4 or CD8 was inferred by checking scalp TCRbeta sequences against the CD4 and CD8 repertoires from sorted blood. Sourced from immuneACCESS, this table was stored by TCRdb with only in-frame sequences that have V and J called. A share of the clones is absent; for the studies checked, an unresolved V gene accounts for under half, and the remainder has no known explanation. The D gene and trimming were derived from the DNA, and the V and J assignments and clone size from that table. Recorded for this sample are some 130,000 clones; 45% to 50% of them occurred a single time. Under 20% of the sample is held by the ten biggest clonotypes.

Germline trimming amounts to 3 bases on V and 3 bases on J, with 5 as the count of junction bases outside the gene matches. Reading from cysteine to phenylalanine, the CDR3 counts 15 amino acids. Only the CDR3 portion is preserved as DNA: 45 bases, with reading frame beginning at the first base. CDR1 and CDR2 were assigned from the germline V gene (reference sequence) as LNHNV and YYDKDF. Study-wide conclusions, independent of this receptor: Lesional scalp, especially in alopecia totalis/universalis, showed higher clonality and more expanded CD8+ clones than normal scalp, suggesting antigenic drive. Unlike mouse skin, which is dominated by gammadelta T cells, normal human skin has resident alphabeta T cells that are also sequenced, and this complicates analysis of the scalp TCR repertoire. Shared TCR sequences between patients were less evident than in mice, which may be partly attributable to HLA diversity in the patient population.

The receptor comes from a human donor with alopecia areata. The chain uses TRBV15 and TRBJ2-3; 8 bases in the junction line up with TRBD1. The sample in question was CD8+ T cells sorted from blood, obtained at week 0. The CDR3 sequence is CATSSGQGETDTQYF. The nucleotides are TGTGCCACCAGCAGTGGACAGGGTGAGACAGATACGCAGTATTTT. The CDR3, completed at both ends by the reference TRBV15 and TRBJ2-3 genes, gives the full variable domain DAMVIQNPRYQVTQFGKPVTLSCSQTLNHNVMYWYQQKSSQAPKLLFHYYDKDFNNEADTPDNFQSRRPNTSFCFLDIRSPGLGDTAMYLCATSSGQGETDTQYFGPGTRLTVL.